This T cell receptor beta chain was obtained from a study of T cell responses to AZD1222 COVID-19 vaccine. Second doses that came at about 4 or about 12 weeks were put together. Libraries were prepared by immunoSEQ multiplex PCR; TCRdb keeps only in-frame clonotypes and omits some of them. The sample holds some 83,000 clones, about nine tenths seen once. The CDR3 loop spans 16 amino acids. Trimming left V 4 bases short and J 0 bases short, with 16 bases between. Germline V CDR1 and CDR2: SGHAT, FQNNGV. This sequence joins TRBV11-2 and TRBJ2-7; D remains ambiguous. The sample in question was peripheral blood, obtained 28 days after the second AZD1222 dose. The sequence was collected from an adult who received the AZD1222 COVID-19 vaccine. CDR3 protein: CASSSLVPLISYEQYF. In DNA, the CDR3 is TGTGCCAGCAGCTCATTAGTACCCCTAATCTCCTACGAGCAGTACTTC. Filled out from reference TRBV11-2 and TRBJ2-7, the complete variable domain reads EAGVAQSPRYKIIEKRQSVAFWCNPISGHATLYWYQQILGQGPKLLIQFQNNGVVDDSQLPKDRFSAERLKGVDSTLKIQPAKLEDSAVYLCASSSLVPLISYEQYFGPGTRLTVT.